A selection of T cell receptor beta chains follows, all from one sample in a study of OX40 agonist ivuxolimab in advanced cancers. The assay was immunoSEQ multiplex PCR, and TCRdb's table has in-frame clones only and misses some. The sample shows approximately 90,000 clones, around 85% of them seen only once. The sample here was CD4+ or CD8+ T cells sorted from blood, taken in a trial of the OX40 agonist ivuxolimab. The receptors come from an adult with an advanced solid tumor such as melanoma, head and neck, liver or kidney cancer. Each CDR3 is given without its conserved first and last residue.

TRBV6-1	TRBJ1-2	ASSDWRRGYT
TRBV6-1	TRBJ1-5	ASSDGPPQH
TRBV9	TRBJ2-7	ASSVDPLAGYEQY
TRBV5-1	TRBJ2-5	ASSFTGEETQY
TRBV6-5	TRBJ2-6	ASSRTGTGANVLT
TRBV19	TRBJ2-1	ASSMISGRTNEQF
TRBV30	TRBJ2-7	AWEGGTEQY
TRBV29-1	TRBJ2-7	SVELGDSYEQY
TRBV5-6	.	ASSSFEGTFEQY
TRBV29-1	TRBJ2-3	SVEVHMGDTQY
TRBV2	TRBJ1-2	ASRSDGRYGYT
TRBV7-3	TRBJ1-6	ASSQRDSHTVSNSPLH
TRBV21-1	TRBJ1-2	ASSKRIAGYT
TRBV30	TRBJ1-3	AWSVRVSEGNTIY
TRBV11-2	TRBJ2-5	ASSLALAPETQY
TRBV28	TRBJ1-2	ASNGLPNYGYT
TRBV18	TRBJ2-5	ASSPGLETQY
TRBV6-1	TRBJ1-3	ASSDWGGAGGNTIY
TRBV27	TRBJ2-5	ASSLGSGGALETQY
TRBV9	TRBJ1-6	ASSVGTDNSPLH
TRBV19	TRBJ2-1	ASRMGEGWGEQF
TRBV30	TRBJ1-2	AWSVGVQGNGYT
TRBV28	TRBJ2-2	ASREDTAGTGELF
TRBV5-3	TRBJ1-2	ASSFSRADYGYT
TRBV6-5	TRBJ1-2	ASSSGTNYGYT
TRBV19	TRBJ2-5	ASSRSGETQY
TRBV2	TRBJ2-1	AGQMSSYNEQF
TRBV5-1	TRBJ1-1	ASSLNAAGISEAF
TRBV7-2	TRBJ2-4	ASSFQQADIQY
TRBV5-8	TRBJ1-6	ASTGDRFPSPLH
TRBV18	TRBJ2-2	ASSPPDGSRGTGELF
TRBV5-1	TRBJ2-5	ASSPGTRETQY
TRBV9	TRBJ2-1	ASSAPGQLYNEQF
TRBV27	TRBJ2-5	ASSSRTSGGQETQY
TRBV5-1	TRBJ2-6	ASTRVPLTSGANVLT
TRBV19	TRBJ1-6	ASSIGTGRLLDSPLH